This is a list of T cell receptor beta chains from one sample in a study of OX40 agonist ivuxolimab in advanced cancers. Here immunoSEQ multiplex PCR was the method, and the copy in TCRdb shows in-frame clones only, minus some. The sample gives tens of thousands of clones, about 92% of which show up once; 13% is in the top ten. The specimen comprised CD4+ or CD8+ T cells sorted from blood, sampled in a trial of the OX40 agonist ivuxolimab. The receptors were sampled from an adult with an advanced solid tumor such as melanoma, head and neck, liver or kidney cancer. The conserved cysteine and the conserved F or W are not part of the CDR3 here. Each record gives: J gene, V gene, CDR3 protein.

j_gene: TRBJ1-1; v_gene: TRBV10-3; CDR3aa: AISESWGEEAF
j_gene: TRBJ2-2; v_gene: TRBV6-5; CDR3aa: ASSSRNTGELF
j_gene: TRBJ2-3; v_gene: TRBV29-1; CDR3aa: SVEVDSGRASDTQY
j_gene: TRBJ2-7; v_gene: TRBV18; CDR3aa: ASSPMDSGEQY
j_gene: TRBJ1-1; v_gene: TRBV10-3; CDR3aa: AIEETPGTEAF
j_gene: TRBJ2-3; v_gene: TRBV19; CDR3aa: ASSDGWGTSTDTQY
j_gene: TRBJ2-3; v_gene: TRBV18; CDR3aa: ASSPWDRPSTDTQY
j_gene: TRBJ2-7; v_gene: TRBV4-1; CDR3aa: ASSQDLPGYEQY
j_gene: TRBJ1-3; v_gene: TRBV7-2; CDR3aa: ASRRGTGYGNTIY
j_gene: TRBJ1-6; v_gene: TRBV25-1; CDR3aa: ASSELAGYSPLH
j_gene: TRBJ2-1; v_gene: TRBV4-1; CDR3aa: ASSSRTGGNEQF
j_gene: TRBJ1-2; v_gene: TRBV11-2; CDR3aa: ASSQTTNYGYT
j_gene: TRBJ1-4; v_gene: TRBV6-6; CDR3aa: ASSPDRWPPNEKLF
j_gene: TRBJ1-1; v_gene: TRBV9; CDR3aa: ASSVRGQGEAF
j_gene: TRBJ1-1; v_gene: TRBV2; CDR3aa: ASSDPAGIANEAF
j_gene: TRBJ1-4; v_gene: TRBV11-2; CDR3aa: ASSLEAAYNEKLF
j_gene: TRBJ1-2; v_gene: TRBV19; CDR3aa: ASRIAGDGYT
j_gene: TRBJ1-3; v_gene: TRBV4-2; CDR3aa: ASSQEKSSGNTIY
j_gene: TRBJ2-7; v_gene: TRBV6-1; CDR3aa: ASSVSSYPHATNPYEQY
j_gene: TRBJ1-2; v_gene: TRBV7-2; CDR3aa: ASSRQDRGNYGYT
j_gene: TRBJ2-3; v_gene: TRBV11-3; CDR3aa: ASSPYSTDTQY
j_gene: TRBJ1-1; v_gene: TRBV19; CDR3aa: ASRHTWDGDTEAF
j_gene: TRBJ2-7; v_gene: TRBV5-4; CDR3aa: ASSFYTDSVYEQY
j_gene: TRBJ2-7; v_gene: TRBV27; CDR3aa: ASLGGRDEQY
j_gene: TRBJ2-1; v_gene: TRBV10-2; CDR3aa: ASSDGLAGYVDNEQF
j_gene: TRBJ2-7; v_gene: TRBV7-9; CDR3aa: ASRLDLGGTNEQY
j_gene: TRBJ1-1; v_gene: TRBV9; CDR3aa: ASSSPRGQGSTEAF
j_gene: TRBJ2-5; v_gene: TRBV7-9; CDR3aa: ASSSEGAETQY